This TCR beta chain was captured in a study of blood T cell repertoires in COVID-19. Study overall: Nucleic acid was either cDNA or gDNA, and it came from T cells, B-cell-depleted T cells, or PBMCs.

The CDR3 runs to 14 residues. Germline V gene sequence: CDR1 SGHRS, CDR2 YFSETQ. Between the trimmed V and J ends, which lost 4 bases and 7 bases, there was a span of 15 bases. In the source study's methods: Scientists estimated how many nucleated cells there were by amplifying reference gene primers. The protocol was immunoSEQ multiplex PCR, while the TCRdb copy is restricted to in-frame clones and leaves out a portion. The V and J calls and the clone size are those of that table, but D and trimming were determined from the DNA. The data show 13,000 or so clones, roughly 90% seen once. What was sequenced was peripheral blood. The J gene is TRBJ1-3, the V gene TRBV5-1, with TRBD1 as a possible D gene (5 bases). The TCR sequence derives from a human donor in a cohort sampled during active COVID-19. CDR3 bases: TGCGCCAGCAGCGCGGGACCGGAAAGTAACACCATATATTTT. Its translation: CASSAGPESNTIYF.